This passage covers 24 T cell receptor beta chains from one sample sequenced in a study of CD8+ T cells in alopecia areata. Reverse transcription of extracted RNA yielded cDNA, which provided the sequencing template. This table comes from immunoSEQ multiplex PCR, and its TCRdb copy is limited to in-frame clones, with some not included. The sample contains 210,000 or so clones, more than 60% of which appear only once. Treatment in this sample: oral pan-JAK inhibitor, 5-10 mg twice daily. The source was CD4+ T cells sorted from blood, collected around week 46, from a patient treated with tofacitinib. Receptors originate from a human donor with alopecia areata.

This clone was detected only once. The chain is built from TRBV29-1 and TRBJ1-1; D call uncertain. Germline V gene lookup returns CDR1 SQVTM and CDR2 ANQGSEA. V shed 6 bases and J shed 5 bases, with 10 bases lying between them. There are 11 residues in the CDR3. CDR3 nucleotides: TGCAGCGTCGCGGACCTGACTGAAGCTTTCTTT. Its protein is CSVADLTEAFF. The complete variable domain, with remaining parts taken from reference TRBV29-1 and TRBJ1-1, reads SAVISQKPSRDICQRGTSLTIQCQVDSQVTMMFWYRQQPGQSLTLIATANQGSEATYESGFVIDKFPISRPNLTFSTLTVSNMSPEDSSIYLCSVADLTEAFFGQGTRLTVV.

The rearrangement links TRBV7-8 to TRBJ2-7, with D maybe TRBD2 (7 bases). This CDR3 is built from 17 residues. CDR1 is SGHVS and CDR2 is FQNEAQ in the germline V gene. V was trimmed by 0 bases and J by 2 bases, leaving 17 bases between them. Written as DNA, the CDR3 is TGTGCCAGCAGCTTAGCCCTCGGGGGGTCAGGGGCCTACGAGCAGTACTTC. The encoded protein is CASSLALGGSGAYEQYF.

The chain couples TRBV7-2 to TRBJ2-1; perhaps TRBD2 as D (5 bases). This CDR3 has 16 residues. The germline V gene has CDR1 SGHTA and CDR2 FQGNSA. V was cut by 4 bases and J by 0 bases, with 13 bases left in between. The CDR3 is CASSSRLHSSYNEQFF. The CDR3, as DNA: TGTGCCAGCAGCTCGAGACTACACAGCTCCTACAATGAGCAGTTCTTC.

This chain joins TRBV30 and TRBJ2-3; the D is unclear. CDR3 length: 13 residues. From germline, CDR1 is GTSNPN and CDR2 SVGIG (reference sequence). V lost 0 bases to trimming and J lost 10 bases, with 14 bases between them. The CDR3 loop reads CAWSVAGSGPQYF. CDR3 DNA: TGTGCCTGGAGTGTAGCAGGTTCTGGTCCGCAGTATTTT.

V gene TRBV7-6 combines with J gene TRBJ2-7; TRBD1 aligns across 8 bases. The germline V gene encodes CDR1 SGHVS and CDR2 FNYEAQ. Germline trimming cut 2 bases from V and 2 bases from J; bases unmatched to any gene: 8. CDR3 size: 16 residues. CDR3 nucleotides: TGTGCCAGCAGCTTACCATCCGGGACAGGCACCTACGAGCAGTACTTC. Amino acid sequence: CASSLPSGTGTYEQYF.

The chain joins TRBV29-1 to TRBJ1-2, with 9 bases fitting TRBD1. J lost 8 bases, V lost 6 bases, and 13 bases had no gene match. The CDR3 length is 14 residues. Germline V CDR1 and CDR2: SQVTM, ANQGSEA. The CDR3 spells CSVAKQGAAEGYTF. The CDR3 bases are TGCAGCGTAGCTAAACAGGGGGCCGCCGAGGGCTACACCTTC.

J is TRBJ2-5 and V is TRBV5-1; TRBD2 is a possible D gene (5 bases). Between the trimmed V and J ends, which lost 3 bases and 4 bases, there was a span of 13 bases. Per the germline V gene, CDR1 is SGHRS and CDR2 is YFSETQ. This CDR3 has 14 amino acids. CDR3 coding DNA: TGCGCCAGCAGCTCGAACGCGGGTGCAGAGACCCAGTACTTC. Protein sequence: CASSSNAGAETQYF.

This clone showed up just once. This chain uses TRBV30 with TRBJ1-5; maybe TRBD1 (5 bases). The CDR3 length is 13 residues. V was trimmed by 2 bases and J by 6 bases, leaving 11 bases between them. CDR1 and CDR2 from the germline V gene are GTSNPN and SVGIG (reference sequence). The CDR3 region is CAWSKAGSQPQHF. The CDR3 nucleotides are TGTGCCTGGAGTAAGGCAGGGAGTCAGCCCCAGCATTTT.

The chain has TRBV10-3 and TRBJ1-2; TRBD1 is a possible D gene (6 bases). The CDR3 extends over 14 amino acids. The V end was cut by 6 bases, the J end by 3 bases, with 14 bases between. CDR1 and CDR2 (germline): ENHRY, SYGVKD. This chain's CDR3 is CAIRAGDMDYGYTF. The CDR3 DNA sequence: TGTGCCATCAGAGCAGGGGACATGGACTATGGCTACACCTTC.

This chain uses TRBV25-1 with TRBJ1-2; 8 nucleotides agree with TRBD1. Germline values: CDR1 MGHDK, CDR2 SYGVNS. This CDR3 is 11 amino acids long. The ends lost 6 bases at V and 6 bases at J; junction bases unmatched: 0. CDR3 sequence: CASRTGDGYTF. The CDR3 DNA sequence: TGTGCCAGCAGGACAGGGGATGGCTACACCTTC.

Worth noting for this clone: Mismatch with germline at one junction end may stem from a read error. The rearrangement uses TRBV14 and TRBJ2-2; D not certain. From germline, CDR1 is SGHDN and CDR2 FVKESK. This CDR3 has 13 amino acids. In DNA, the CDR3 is TGTGCCAGCAGCCAAGATTTTGGATCTGGATGGATCTTT. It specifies CASSQDFGSGWIF.

This chain's CDR3 is CSVTPGLRETQYF. The CDR3 nucleotides read TGCAGCGTGACCCCAGGGTTGCGGGAGACCCAGTACTTC. This chain joins TRBV29-1 and TRBJ2-5; a weak D match, TRBD1 (5 bases). V was cut by 6 bases and J by 5 bases, with 16 bases left in between. Germline CDR1 is SQVTM and CDR2 is ANQGSEA. This CDR3 comprises 13 residues.

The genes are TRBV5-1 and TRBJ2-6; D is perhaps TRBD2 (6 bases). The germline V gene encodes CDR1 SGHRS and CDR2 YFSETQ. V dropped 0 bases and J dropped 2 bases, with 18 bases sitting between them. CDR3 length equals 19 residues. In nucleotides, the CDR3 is TGCGCCAGCAGCTTGGCAGTTACTCCGCGGGGTGCTGGGGCCAACGTCCTGACTTTC. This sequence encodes CASSLAVTPRGAGANVLTF.

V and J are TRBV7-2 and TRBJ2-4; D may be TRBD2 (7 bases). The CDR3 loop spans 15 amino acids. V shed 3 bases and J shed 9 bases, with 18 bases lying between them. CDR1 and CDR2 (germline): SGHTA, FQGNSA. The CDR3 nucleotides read TGTGCCAGCAGCTTGGGGGGGGCCTCTCTTGGCATTCAGTACTTC. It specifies CASSLGGASLGIQYF.

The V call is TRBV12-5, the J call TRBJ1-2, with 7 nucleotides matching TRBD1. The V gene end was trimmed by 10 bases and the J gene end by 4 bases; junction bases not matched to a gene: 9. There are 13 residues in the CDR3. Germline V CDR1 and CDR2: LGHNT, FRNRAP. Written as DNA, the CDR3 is TGTGCTACGAATCGGGACAGCGTCTATGGCTACACCTTC. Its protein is CATNRDSVYGYTF.

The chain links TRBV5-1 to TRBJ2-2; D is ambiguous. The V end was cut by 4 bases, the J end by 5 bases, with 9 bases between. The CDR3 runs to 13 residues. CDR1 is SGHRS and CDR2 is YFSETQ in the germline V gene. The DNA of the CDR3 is TGCGCCAGCAGCCCGCCACGTACCGGGGAGCTGTTTTTT. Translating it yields CASSPPRTGELFF. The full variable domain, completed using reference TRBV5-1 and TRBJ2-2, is KAGVTQTPRYLIKTRGQQVTLSCSPISGHRSVSWYQQTPGQGLQFLFEYFSETQRNKGNFPGRFSGRQFSNSRSEMNVSTLELGDSALYLCASSPPRTGELFFGEGSRLTVL.

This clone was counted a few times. CDR3 sequence (DNA): TGTGCCTGGAATTTAGGGGGAAGCTATGGCTACACCTTC. Amino acids: CAWNLGGSYGYTF. The rearrangement uses TRBV30 and TRBJ1-2; maybe TRBD1 (6 bases). Germline V gene lookup returns CDR1 GTSNPN and CDR2 SVGIG (reference sequence). Trimming shortened V by 4 bases and J by 4 bases, and 13 bases separated the two germline ends. The CDR3 consists of 13 residues.

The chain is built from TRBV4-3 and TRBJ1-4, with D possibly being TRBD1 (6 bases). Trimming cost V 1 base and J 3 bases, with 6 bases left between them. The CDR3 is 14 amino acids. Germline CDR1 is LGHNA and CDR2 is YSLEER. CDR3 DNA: TGCGCCAGCAGCCAAGGGACAGCTAATGAAAAACTGTTTTTT. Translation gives CASSQGTANEKLFF.

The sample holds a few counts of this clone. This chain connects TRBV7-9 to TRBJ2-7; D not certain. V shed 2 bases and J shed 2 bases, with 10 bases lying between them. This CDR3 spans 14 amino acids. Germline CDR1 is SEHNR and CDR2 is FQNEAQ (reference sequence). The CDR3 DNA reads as TGTGCCAGCAGCTTATTTAATGACCCCTACGAGCAGTACTTC. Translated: CASSLFNDPYEQYF.

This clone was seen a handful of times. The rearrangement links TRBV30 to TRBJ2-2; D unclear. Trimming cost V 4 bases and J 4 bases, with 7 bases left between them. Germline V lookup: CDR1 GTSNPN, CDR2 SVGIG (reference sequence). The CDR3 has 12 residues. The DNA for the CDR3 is TGTGCCTGGACTGTAGGCACCGGGGAGCTGTTTTTT. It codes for CAWTVGTGELFF. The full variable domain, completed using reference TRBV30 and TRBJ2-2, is SQTIHQWPATLVQPVGSPLSLECTVEGTSNPNLYWYRQAAGRGLQLLFYSVGIGQISSEVPQNLSASRPQDRQFILSSKKLLLSDSGFYLCAWTVGTGELFFGEGSRLTVL.

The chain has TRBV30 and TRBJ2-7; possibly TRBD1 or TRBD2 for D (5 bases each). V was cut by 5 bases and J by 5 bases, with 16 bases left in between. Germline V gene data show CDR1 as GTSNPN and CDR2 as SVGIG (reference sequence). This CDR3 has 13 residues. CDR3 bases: TGTGCCTGGGCCGGGACCCAGGAGCACGAGCAGTACTTC. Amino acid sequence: CAWAGTQEHEQYF.

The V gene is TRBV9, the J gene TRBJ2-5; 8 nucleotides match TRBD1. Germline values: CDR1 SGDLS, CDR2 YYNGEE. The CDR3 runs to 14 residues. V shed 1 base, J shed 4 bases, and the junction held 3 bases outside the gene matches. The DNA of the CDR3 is TGTGCCAGCAGCGTATCCAGGGGGCGAGAGACCCAGTACTTC. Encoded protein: CASSVSRGRETQYF.

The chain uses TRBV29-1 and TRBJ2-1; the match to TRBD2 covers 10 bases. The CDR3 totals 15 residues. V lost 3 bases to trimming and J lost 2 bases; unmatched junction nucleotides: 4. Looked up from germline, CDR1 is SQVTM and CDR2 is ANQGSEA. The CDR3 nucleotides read TGCAGCGTTGACCTGGGACTAGCGACCTACAATGAGCAGTTCTTC. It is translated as CSVDLGLATYNEQFF.

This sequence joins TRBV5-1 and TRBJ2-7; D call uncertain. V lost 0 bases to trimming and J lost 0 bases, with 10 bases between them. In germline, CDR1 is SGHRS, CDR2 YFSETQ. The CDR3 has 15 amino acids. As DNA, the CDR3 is TGCGCCAGCAGCTTGGCCGTTGGCAGCTCCTACGAGCAGTACTTC. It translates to CASSLAVGSSYEQYF.